This TCR beta chain was recorded in a study of T cell responses to AZD1222 COVID-19 vaccine. The study's findings and limits: The study identified only six AZD1222 recipients as seropositive at baseline. Nearly half of the spike-specific TCRs reportedly recognize variant regions that carry no mutations.

The length of the CDR3 is 15 residues. V shed 0 bases and J 4 bases; nucleotides not matched to a gene: 2. Germline lookup yields CDR1 KGHSH and CDR2 LQKENI. Worth noting for this clone: Its specificity is unknown.

Doses given second, at about 4 or about 12 weeks, were pooled. TCRdb's table, derived via immunoSEQ multiplex PCR, lists solely in-frame clones and lacks some. This repertoire shows some 130,000 clones, over 85% found once; its top ten account for approximately 6.8%. The gene calls are TRBV18 and TRBJ2-5; 10 bases fit TRBD1. The source was peripheral blood, collected 28 days after the second AZD1222 dose. This TCR came from an adult who received the AZD1222 COVID-19 vaccine. DNA of the CDR3: TGTGCCAGCTCACCACCGCGGACAGGGGGAGAGACCCAGTACTTC. Translation: CASSPPRTGGETQYF.